Below, 4 T cell receptor beta chains from the same sample are listed, as sequenced in a study of cytomegalovirus exposure and HLA in healthy donors. The PCR made use of 60 Vbeta and 13 Jbeta primers. Here immunoSEQ multiplex PCR was the method, and the copy in TCRdb shows in-frame clones only, minus some. The sample yields around 260,000 clones, about 80% seen once. Sequenced material: PBMCs. The receptor set was obtained from a girl aged 2 to 10 in good health and CMV-seronegative.

This clone was counted only a few times. J is TRBJ2-7 and V is TRBV5-1, with 7 bases that match TRBD1. Germline trimming cut 0 bases from V and 2 bases from J; bases unmatched to any gene: 2. CDR1 and CDR2 (germline): SGHRS, YFSETQ. The CDR3 totals 14 residues. CDR3 coding DNA: TGCGCCAGCAGCTTGGATACAGGGGCCTACGAGCAGTACTTC. Encoded protein: CASSLDTGAYEQYF.

The chain joins TRBV6-5 to TRBJ2-1; maybe TRBD2 (6 bases). Germline V lookup: CDR1 MNHEY, CDR2 SVGAGI. V was shortened by 4 bases and J by 9 bases, with 13 bases between the two germline ends. The length of the CDR3 is 13 residues. CDR3 bases: TGTGCCAGCAGTTTATCGCGGGGAGCTGAGCAGTTCTTC. It is translated as CASSLSRGAEQFF.

The J gene is TRBJ2-7, the V gene TRBV19; 10 bases match TRBD2. Trimming at V came to 6 bases and at J to 5 bases, leaving 4 bases not matched to a gene. The CDR3 runs 13 residues. Germline V gives CDR1 LNHDA, CDR2 SQIVND (reference sequence). Here the CDR3 reads CASRAGGINEQYF. CDR3 in DNA: TGTGCCAGTAGAGCGGGAGGGATCAACGAGCAGTACTTC.

The V gene is TRBV7-9, the J gene TRBJ2-3; no firm D call. The CDR3 runs to 13 residues. Germline V CDR1 and CDR2: SEHNR, FQNEAQ (reference sequence). The V end lost 6 bases, the J end lost 6 bases, and 13 bases lay between the germline ends. The CDR3 coding sequence is TGTGCCAGCAGAGACGGGTCGTGGGATACGCAGTATTTT. Its protein product is CASRDGSWDTQYF.